This T cell receptor (beta chain) was recovered during a study of CD8 T cells in Susac syndrome. CDR3 length: 15 residues. The V gene end was trimmed by 4 bases and the J gene end by 5 bases; junction bases not matched to a gene: 12. Germline V gives CDR1 DFQATT, CDR2 SNEGSKA (reference sequence). Random hexamers served to reverse transcribe about 0.5 to 1 ug RNA. MiXCR was run by TCRdb on the immunoSEQ multiplex PCR reads, yielding one entry per CDR3 protein. Here the sample spans some 110,000 distinct CDR3 sequences, over 95% being singletons. The sequencing sample was made of CD4+ T cells from PBMCs. The chain employs TRBV20-1 and TRBJ1-1; 8 bases line up with TRBD1. The receptor was isolated from a human donor with Susac syndrome. CDR3 sequence (DNA): TGCAGTGCTATAAAGCCAGACAGGGGATGGACTGAAGCTTTCTTT. Translated: CSAIKPDRGWTEAFF.